This T cell receptor (beta chain) emerged from a study of PD-1 blockade in classical Hodgkin lymphoma. Germline assignment: CDR1 SNHLY and CDR2 FYNNEI. This CDR3 has 11 amino acids. V lost 7 bases, J lost 5 bases, and 7 bases lay in between. Profiling relied on immunoSEQ multiplex PCR, and the TCRdb table lists in-frame clones only, not all of them. The table includes around 45,000 clones, around 80% detected once. Time point in this sample: cycle 4 day 1 (C4D1), after five to seven weeks of nivolumab. Relapse after autologous stem cell transplantation occurred in every patient, and brentuximab vedotin exposure varied.

The sample in question was peripheral blood mononuclear cells (PBMCs), obtained before the fourth cycle of nivolumab. The rearrangement uses TRBV2 and TRBJ2-3; D is uncertain. The receptor was derived from a human donor with classical Hodgkin lymphoma. CDR3 in amino acids: CASTTLDTQYF. The CDR3 region has the DNA TGTGCCAGCACCACTTTAGATACGCAGTATTTT.